This T cell receptor beta chain was sequenced for a study of shared clonotypes between healthy human individuals. Naive CD8 cells lacked CD45RO and underwent positive selection for CCR7, leaving out terminally differentiated effector memory CD45RA+ cells. Donors comprised only Caucasian adults living in Nashville, Tennessee. CDR1 is SEHNR, CDR2 FQNEAQ, per germline (reference sequence). The CDR3 loop spans 15 amino acids. Trimming removed 5 bases at V and 6 bases at J, with 16 bases between. The table came from immunoSEQ multiplex PCR; TCRdb's copy has only in-frame clones and leaves some out. Of around 1,900,000 clones in the sample, roughly 95% were seen once.

The material sequenced was naive CD8+ T cells from PBMCs. The origin of this receptor is a man between 18 and 35 years old in good health. Some clones in this sample may be carry-over from other donors' samples. This rearrangement joins TRBV7-9 to TRBJ2-2; D is undetermined. The CDR3 nucleotides are TGTGCCAGCAGCCCCCGGATATCTCAGGCCGGGGAGCTGTTTTTT. As protein: CASSPRISQAGELFF.